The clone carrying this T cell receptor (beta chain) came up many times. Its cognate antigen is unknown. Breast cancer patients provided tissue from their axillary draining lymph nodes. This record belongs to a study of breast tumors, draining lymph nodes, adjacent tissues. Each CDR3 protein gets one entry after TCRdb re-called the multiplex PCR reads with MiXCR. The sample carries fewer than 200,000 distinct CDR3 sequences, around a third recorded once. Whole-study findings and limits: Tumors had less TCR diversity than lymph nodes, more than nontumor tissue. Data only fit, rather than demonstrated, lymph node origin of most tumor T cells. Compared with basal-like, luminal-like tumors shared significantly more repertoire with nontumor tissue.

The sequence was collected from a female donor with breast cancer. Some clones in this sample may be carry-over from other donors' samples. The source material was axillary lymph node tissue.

CDR3 sequence: CASTPGSTDTQYF. The CDR3 coding sequence is TGTGCCAGCACCCCCGGGAGCACAGATACGCAGTATTTT. The chain employs TRBV9 and TRBJ2-3; D is undetermined. Trimming left V 6 bases short and J 0 bases short, with 8 bases between. Per the germline V gene, CDR1 is SGDLS and CDR2 is YYNGEE. This CDR3 has 13 residues.